This paragraph reports one T cell receptor (beta chain). What it binds is unknown. About 0.5 to 1 ug RNA was reverse transcribed with random hexamers. TCRdb reprocessed the immunoSEQ multiplex PCR reads via MiXCR and lists one record per CDR3 protein. The repertoire consists of roughly 150,000 distinct CDR3 sequences, with approximately 95% occurring once and the leading ten covering 0.16%. The source of the sample is a study of CD8 T cells in Susac syndrome. Study summary: Treatment at blood withdrawal was none, corticosteroids, or intravenous immunoglobulin alone in Susac syndrome patients. Broader study findings: The CD4+ T cell repertoires from Susac syndrome exhibited no clonal expansion.

The source of this sequence is a human donor with Susac syndrome. The material sequenced was CD4+ T cells from PBMCs.

The CDR3 DNA is TGTGCCAGCAGCTCCCGACAGGGTGGACAGCCCCAGCATTTT. It specifies CASSSRQGGQPQHF. J is TRBJ1-5 and V is TRBV7-2, with 7 bases matching TRBD1. The CDR3 covers 14 residues. Losses at the gene ends were 4 bases for V and 7 bases for J; bases not matched to a gene: 7. The germline CDR1 and CDR2 sequences are SGHTA and FQGNSA.